This T cell receptor (beta chain) was recorded in a study of radiation and T cells in renal cell carcinoma. Unmatched junction bases numbered 5, after V lost 3 bases and J lost 5 bases. The germline V gene encodes CDR1 MNHEY and CDR2 SVGAGI. The CDR3 is made up of 14 amino acids. Time point noted: blood 4 weeks post-SBRT, at nephrectomy. The sample's treatment: 15 Gy SBRT to primary tumor, nephrectomy 4 weeks later. Study results and limitations: From baseline, blood top tumor clonotypes peaked at 2 weeks post-radiation.

As regards this clone: Antigen specificity is unknown.

Sequenced by immunoSEQ multiplex PCR; TCRdb stores in-frame clones only, minus some. The top ten hold around 10% of the sample, which has around 170,000 clones, about 87% seen once. The chain carries TRBV6-5 and TRBJ1-2, with TRBD1 identical over 8 bases. Sample: blood, taken from a patient whose treatment included radiotherapy and nephrectomy. The TCR comes from a woman aged 45-60 years with renal cell carcinoma. The CDR3 protein is CASSYSDRAYGYTF. The DNA for the CDR3 is TGTGCCAGCAGTTATTCGGACAGGGCTTATGGCTACACCTTC.